This T cell receptor (beta chain) was identified in a study of cytomegalovirus exposure and HLA in healthy donors (dated by TCRdb to 2016 to 2017). For the study in its entirety: In an earlier analysis of 450 to 750 of the donors, 276 Gb of sequence data and 100 million or so unique TCR beta sequences from roughly 190 million T cells were reported. Typing coverage varied by locus: roughly 629-640 donors for A, B, C, DRB1 and DQB1; roughly 510 for DQA1; about 570 for DPA1; under 490 for DPB1. The study used immunosequencing to profile the T cell repertoires of 670 or so subjects and linked those repertoires to cytomegalovirus serostatus. Of the 300 to 500 genotyped donors, 81% were placed in the genetic ancestry cluster associated with self-reported Caucasian donors. Besides the first cohort of 550 to 750 subjects, a separate validation cohort made up of 120 or so different subjects was used. A later genetic analysis used genome-wide SNP genotypes for about three fifths of the 666 donors, treating that subset as a discovery cohort. Every discovery cohort repertoire had been produced on one sequencing platform. In an earlier analysis of 587 of the donors, high-throughput TCR beta sequencing was used to judge whether each TCR beta V gene segment behaved as functional or pseudogenic. Donor age, sex, ethnicity and CMV serostatus were collected together with the repertoire data. Several DR-DQ haplotypes were treated as single units for association and clustering because of strong linkage in the cohort. A later analysis re-examined previously published TCR beta repertoires from more than 600 donors and added high-resolution HLA genotyping to investigate patterns of TCR occurrence. The study was designed to test whether signatures of past pathogen exposure could be identified by cataloging public T cell receptors. Class I and class II HLA loci were covered by the typing at four-digit resolution. An early release covering over 500 HLA-typed donors comprised approximately 290 gigabases of sequencing data and approximately 85 million unique TCR sequences. Across 300 to 500 genotyped donors of the cohort, an average of about 250,000 unique TCR beta nucleotide sequences per donor were sequenced, and roughly a sixth of those sequences were non-productive. The study combined high-throughput TCR immunosequencing, statistical association of individual TCRs with disease status, and machine learning to predict cytomegalovirus infection status. Rather than drawing on any new phenotypic data, the later analysis identified candidate immune exposures from TCR beta sequences and the way those sequences occurred across donors. The investigation overall reported the following: The study listed 150 to 200 TCR beta chains as associated with cytomegalovirus. In a later genetic analysis, fewer N-insertions in productive TCRs were reported among donors in an Asian-associated ancestry cluster than the roughly 710-donor mean. Three of the identified cytomegalovirus-associated TCR beta chains were confirmed in vitro to be specific for cytomegalovirus antigens. Across donors, most TCR sequences were observed very rarely, whereas some public TCRs were present in many individuals. Specific HLA alleles were associated with some 15,000 TCR beta sequences at a false discovery rate of 0.05 in a later analysis. In a later analysis, several top co-occurrence clusters were reported to appear linked to parvovirus B19, influenza, CMV and Epstein-Barr virus. CMV serostatus was the only immune exposure information available for the cohort. A further reported finding was that TCR beta sequences accurately predicted the HLA-A and HLA-B alleles for most subjects in the first cohort. The cohort was sequenced for TCR beta chains only, and without alpha or paired-chain data the features that could be detected were limited. V-gene and J-gene trimming of TCR beta chains was associated with a missense DCLRE1C variant in a later genetic analysis, and the association was replicated in an independent cohort. In a later analysis, most CMV-associated TCR beta chains were found to appear HLA-restricted, with HLA associations seemingly driven largely by CMV exposure. When HLA alleles, especially DR and DQ, strongly co-occurred, attributing TCR associations to individual alleles was difficult. The sequencing pipeline was judged likely to have produced a cluster of highly shared sequence variants as a technical artifact. Sequencing depth was assumed to be roughly uniform across donors in the presence/absence analyses, though that assumption may not hold. In a later analysis, HLA-associated TCR beta chains were found to be more clonally expanded and to have lower generation probabilities than equally common non-associated chains. It was suggested by the authors that the approach could potentially be generalized to other disease states and immunological phenotypes. Because counts were too low, 15 to 20 rarely observed V segments, including chromosome 9 orphons, were excluded from the earlier analysis of 500 to 700 of the donors. In an earlier analysis of approximately 590 of the donors, most TCR beta V segments appeared in productive rearrangements about 87% or about 30% of the time, broadly matching IMGT annotations. Because HLA typing was missing for some donors at each locus, association tests included only the typed subset. In both the original and validation cohorts, the classifier was reported to diagnose cytomegalovirus status with high specificity and sensitivity. A later analysis found that TCR association rates varied across HLA loci, with DRB1 alleles showing the most associated TCRs and HLA-C alleles the fewest. Correlated functional status among segregating V segments might reflect linkage disequilibrium, but an unknown experimental factor could not be ruled out.

The cohort consisted of 600 to 700 healthy bone marrow donors. All cohort members were sampled while nominally healthy, although unrecorded immune exposures were likely present. The donor was CMV seropositive and was included in the group of almost 300 seropositive cohort members. A peripheral blood sample was collected from each donor, and TCR beta sequencing was performed on peripheral blood mononuclear cells. Genomic DNA was extracted from the blood cell samples with the Qiagen DNeasy Blood Extraction Kit. Libraries were built with the immunoSEQ multiplex PCR assay. For the multiplex PCR, a mixture combining 60 forward primers for TCR Vbeta segments and 13 reverse primers for TCR Jbeta segments was used. A multiplex PCR assay on genomic DNA amplified the CDR3 region of rearranged TCR beta genes. Amplified TCR beta libraries were sequenced as 87-base-pair reads on the Illumina HiSeq System. On the study's bioinformatics: A later analysis tallied 80 million to 95 million unique TCR beta chains across the 700 or so repertoires, and approximately 12 million of those chains were shared by two or more donors. Raw reads were error-corrected and collapsed into unique sequences with a nearest-neighbor algorithm that merged closely related sequences to remove PCR and sequencing errors. V, D and J gene segments were assigned by aligning CDR3 sequences to IMGT reference sequences. For a sequence to be retained, at least a six-nucleotide match to both a V gene segment and a J gene segment was required. A rearrangement counted as productive if the CDR3 had no stop codons and remained in frame with V and J, and every other rearrangement counted as non-productive. Following IMGT convention, CDR3 was defined as the stretch from the second conserved V-encoded cysteine up to the conserved J-encoded phenylalanine. The earlier analysis of some 540 of the donors excluded any sequence lacking an unambiguous match to a single V gene segment. In an earlier analysis of roughly 600 of the donors, a V segment was called functional when productive rearrangements were above 56.7%, and segregating when the standard deviation between donors exceeded 5%. To diagnose cytomegalovirus status from the catalog of TCR beta chain sequences, a statistical classification framework was built. A later analysis assigned V and J genes by comparing TCR nucleotide sequences with IMGT/GENE-DB human TR gene sequences. In a later analysis, CDR3 sequences and most-parsimonious VDJ recombination scenarios were assigned using the TCRdist pipeline. A later analysis defined each TCR beta chain by its CDR3 amino acid sequence plus V-gene family, and excluded reads lacking a unique V-gene family. As a way to deal with suspected cross-contamination and a sequencing artifact, a later analysis dropped under 600 nucleotide sequences that were highly shared and had low generation probability. In a later analysis, a clonal expansion index was calculated for each public chain from normalized within-repertoire ranks of inferred template counts. A later analysis computed generation probabilities with a VDJ recombination model fitted to out-of-frame rearrangements, and checked the results against IGoR. In a later analysis, hypergeometric tests were used to score TCR-TCR, TCR-HLA and TCR-CMV co-occurrence, with a repertoire-size bias correction applied to TCR pairs. To estimate false discovery rates, a later analysis permuted the HLA or CMV assignments 20 times. In a later analysis, co-occurring TCRs were grouped using DBSCAN, with TCRdist sequence similarity added in when clustering inside HLA-allele-positive subsets. Co-occurrence clustering excluded repertoires with fewer than 30,000 or more than 120,000 public chains, plus five with anomalous nucleotide sharing. Not all clones reach the TCRdb copy of this immuneACCESS table, which keeps in-frame sequences only. Checked studies attribute under half of the gap to unresolved V genes and leave the rest unexplained. V and J calls and clone size are given by that table; D and trimming were obtained from the DNA. The sample profile shows under 200,000 clones; 10% to 15% of them were found once. The top ten clonotypes cover 7.8% of the sample.

A word on this clone: Its antigen is still unknown. Base qualities are not at hand, and no much larger clone is one base apart.

Sequenced input: PBMCs. This clonotype was obtained from a man aged 50-60 years in good health and CMV-seropositive.

The DNA sequence is given as TGCGCCAGCAGCATTTATGGGGGGGGTAGCACTGAAGCTTTCTTT. It translates as CASSIYGGGSTEAFF. The V and J genes are TRBV4-3 and TRBJ1-1; the D segment could be TRBD1, given 5 matching bases. The V and J ends are trimmed by 5 bases and 4 bases, leaving 17 bases between them. The CDR3 runs 15 amino acids, cysteine and phenylalanine included. The sequence is cut down to CDR3 DNA, 45 bases in frame from base 1. CDR1 and CDR2, looked up from the germline V gene, are LGHNA and YSLEER.